Listed below are T cell receptor beta chains from one sample, sequenced in a study of T cells in Graves' hyperthyroidism and ophthalmopathy. TCRdb used MiXCR to reprocess the multiplex PCR reads, holding one entry per CDR3 protein. The sample holds a few hundred thousand distinct CDR3 sequences; roughly a sixth are singletons and the top ten take 2.5% to 4%. Specimen: blood. The receptors were gathered from a woman between 40 and 55 years old with Graves' ophthalmopathy. CDR3s include the opening cysteine and the closing phenylalanine or tryptophan. A D gene is named only where the DNA matches it firmly. Clone size is stated in some rows and not others, as once, few, many or a class when expanded.

>TRBV11-3|few|TRBD2|TRBJ2-1
CASSLDASGYNEQFF
TGTGCCAGCAGCTTAGACGCTAGCGGGTACAATGAGCAGTTCTTC
>TRBV15|NA|NA|TRBJ2-3
CATSRTLQTDTQYF
TGTGCCACCAGCAGGACCCTCCAGACAGATACGCAGTATTTT
>TRBV2|many|NA|TRBJ1-5
CASSEFMGNQPQHF
TGTGCCAGCAGTGAATTTATGGGGAATCAGCCCCAGCATTTT
>TRBV12-3/TRBV12-4|few|TRBD1|TRBJ2-1
CASSSTGGWGNEQFF
TGTGCCAGCAGTTCGACAGGGGGCTGGGGCAATGAGCAGTTCTTC
>TRBV28|NA|NA|TRBJ1-5
CASSFNSDQPQHF
TGTGCCAGCAGTTTTAATAGTGATCAGCCCCAGCATTTT
>TRBV20-1|many|NA|TRBJ1-2
CSASRELDGYTF
TGCAGTGCTAGCCGAGAATTGGACGGCTACACCTTC
>TRBV20-1|NA|TRBD2|TRBJ2-1
CSGTSGTSYNEQFF
TGCAGTGGGACTAGCGGGACCTCCTACAATGAGCAGTTCTTC
>TRBV6-6|few|NA|TRBJ2-3
CASSYERLGGDTQYF
TGTGCCAGCAGTTACGAAAGACTAGGAGGAGATACGCAGTATTTT
>TRBV4-1|few|NA|TRBJ1-5
CASSQGVGTAKNQPQHF
TGCGCCAGCAGCCAAGGTGTCGGGACGGCTAAGAATCAGCCCCAGCATTTT
>TRBV20-1|NA|NA|TRBJ1-1
CSARGRSGSTEAFF
TGCAGTGCTAGAGGGCGGTCAGGGAGCACTGAAGCTTTCTTT
>TRBV2|few|NA|TRBJ2-5
CASGGGSKETQYF
TGTGCCAGCGGGGGCGGGAGTAAGGAGACCCAGTACTTC
>TRBV2|many|NA|TRBJ2-7
CASSVSSYEQYF
TGTGCCAGCTCAGTCAGCTCCTACGAGCAGTACTTC
>TRBV27|many|NA|TRBJ1-2
CASTTGLLGGYTF
TGTGCCAGCACCACCGGACTATTGGGGGGCTACACCTTC
>TRBV5-1|few|NA|TRBJ2-2
CASSRGAGYTGELFF
TGCGCCAGCAGCCGAGGGGCGGGATACACCGGGGAGCTGTTTTTT
>TRBV3-1|many|NA|TRBJ2-1
CASSPRLDYNEQFF
TGTGCCAGCAGCCCAAGACTAGACTACAATGAGCAGTTCTTC
>TRBV2|many|NA|TRBJ2-1
CASSRRVASSDNEQFF
TGTGCCAGCAGTCGTAGGGTTGCTAGCTCGGACAATGAGCAGTTCTTC
>TRBV5-6|NA|NA|TRBJ1-1
CASSLRTRNTEAFF
TGTGCCAGCAGCTTGAGGACACGGAACACTGAAGCTTTCTTT
>TRBV12-3/TRBV12-4|many|TRBD1|TRBJ2-4
CASSPAGTGQNIQYF
TGTGCCAGCAGCCCCGCCGGGACAGGACAAAACATTCAGTACTTC
>TRBV11-2|many|TRBD2|TRBJ2-5
CASSLRGGPGETQYF
TGTGCCAGCAGCTTGCGGGGGGGCCCAGGAGAGACCCAGTACTTC
>TRBV7-2|NA|TRBD2|TRBJ2-3
CATSIGGGADTQYF
TGTGCCACCTCGATCGGCGGGGGGGCAGATACGCAGTATTTT